Following are 30 T cell receptor beta chains from one sample sequenced in a study of blood T cell repertoires in COVID-19. Measured with immunoSEQ multiplex PCR; TCRdb has only the in-frame clones, and not every one. Of 300,000 to 350,000 clones in the sample, approximately 87% were seen once. Sequencing used peripheral blood. The origin of the receptors is a woman in her 30s with COVID-19, enrolled during active disease.

V gene TRBV19 combines with J gene TRBJ1-4; perhaps TRBD1 as D (6 bases). Deletions cut 10 bases from V and 3 bases from J, with 15 bases between. This CDR3 is 14 amino acids long. Germline lookup yields CDR1 LNHDA and CDR2 SQIVND (reference sequence). DNA of the CDR3: TGTGCCACAACGGTCGGACAGCCTAATGAAAAACTGTTTTTT. It is translated as CATTVGQPNEKLFF.

This sequence joins TRBV29-1 and TRBJ2-5, with 8 bases matching TRBD2. V was clipped by 5 bases and J by 1 base; unmatched bases: 6. This CDR3 comprises 14 residues. In germline, CDR1 is SQVTM, CDR2 ANQGSEA. The DNA for the CDR3 is TGCAGCGTTTCTTTCCTAGCGGGCCAAGAGACCCAGTACTTC. Amino acid sequence: CSVSFLAGQETQYF.

This clone has only one observation. The V call is TRBV4-2, the J call TRBJ1-1, with 8 bases identical to TRBD1. Germline assignment: CDR1 LGHNA and CDR2 YNFKEQ. J lost 5 bases, V lost 1 base, and 6 bases had no gene match. The CDR3 is made up of 15 amino acids. CDR3 DNA: TGTGCCAGCAGCCAAGCAGGGGGCCAAGGGACTGAAGCTTTCTTT. Its translation is CASSQAGGQGTEAFF.

The J gene is TRBJ1-2, the V gene TRBV29-1; D call uncertain. Trimming removed 4 bases from V and 6 bases from J, with 12 bases in between. CDR1 and CDR2 from the germline V gene are SQVTM and ANQGSEA. This CDR3 has 12 residues. The CDR3 here is CSVVFRGNGYTF. CDR3 nucleotides: TGCAGCGTTGTGTTCCGTGGCAATGGCTACACCTTC. Combining the CDR3 with reference TRBV29-1 and TRBJ1-2 gives the whole variable domain SAVISQKPSRDICQRGTSLTIQCQVDSQVTMMFWYRQQPGQSLTLIATANQGSEATYESGFVIDKFPISRPNLTFSTLTVSNMSPEDSSIYLCSVVFRGNGYTFGSGTRLTVV.

The gene calls are TRBV4-2 and TRBJ2-5, with D hard to call. The ends were cut back, 0 bases at V and 4 bases at J, with 6 bases in the middle. Germline-derived CDR1 and CDR2 are LGHNA and YNFKEQ. This CDR3 spans 13 amino acids. CDR3 region: CASSQEYRETQYF. For the CDR3, the DNA is TGTGCCAGCAGCCAAGAATACAGAGAGACCCAGTACTTC.

The chain combines TRBV7-8 with TRBJ1-1; the match to TRBD1 covers 11 bases. V lost 0 bases to trimming and J lost 6 bases; unmatched junction nucleotides: 9. In germline, CDR1 is SGHVS, CDR2 FQNEAQ. The CDR3 loop spans 17 amino acids. The CDR3, as DNA: TGTGCCAGCAGCTTAGCGCTAGTAGGGACAGGGGGGGCTGAAGCTTTCTTT. Its protein is CASSLALVGTGGAEAFF.

This clone was seen repeatedly, ten times or more. This chain joins TRBV14 and TRBJ2-3; D may be TRBD2 (6 bases). V was pared by 4 bases and J by 2 bases, with 16 bases between. CDR3 length: 16 residues. Germline V gene data show CDR1 as SGHDN and CDR2 as FVKESK. CDR3 sequence reads: CASSPFSSALTDTQYF. For the CDR3, the DNA is TGTGCCAGCAGCCCTTTTTCTAGCGCGCTCACAGATACGCAGTATTTT.

V and J are TRBV11-2 and TRBJ2-2; 7 nucleotides match TRBD2. The junction had 6 bases not matched to a gene; V was cut back by 0 bases and J by 5 bases. CDR1 is SGHAT, CDR2 FQNNGV, per germline. The CDR3 covers 16 residues. CDR3 amino acids: CASSLDRGSWTGELFF. CDR3 in DNA: TGTGCCAGCAGCTTAGATCGCGGGAGTTGGACCGGGGAGCTGTTTTTT.

The V and J genes are TRBV27 and TRBJ2-1, with 9 nucleotides matching TRBD2. After removal of 3 bases from V and 9 bases from J, the junction contained 9 bases not matched to a gene. Germline V gene sequence: CDR1 MNHEY, CDR2 SMNVEV (reference sequence). The CDR3 loop spans 15 amino acids. CDR3 nucleotide sequence: TGTGCCAGCAGTTTGTTAGCGGGAGTGGGCGGTGAGCAGTTCTTC. Protein: CASSLLAGVGGEQFF.

The chain has TRBV19 and TRBJ2-5, with 8 bases lining up with TRBD1. CDR3 length: 13 amino acids. Looked up from germline, CDR1 is LNHDA and CDR2 is SQIVND (reference sequence). J was trimmed by 3 bases and V by 4 bases; bases with no gene match: 1. CDR3 DNA sequence: TGTGCCAGTAGTACGGACAGGGAAGAGACCCAGTACTTC. Its translation is CASSTDREETQYF.

The chain couples TRBV6-2 or TRBV6-3 to TRBJ1-1; weak D call: TRBD1 (5 bases). CDR3 length: 12 amino acids. The germline V gene encodes CDR1 MNHEY and CDR2 SVGEGT. V lost 3 bases to trimming and J lost 11 bases, with 13 bases between them. CDR3 nucleotides: TGTGCCAGCAGTTATCCCAGGGTAAACGCTTTCTTT. Amino acid sequence: CASSYPRVNAFF.

The chain couples TRBV6-5 to TRBJ2-5, with 8 bases that match TRBD2. Germline V gene sequence: CDR1 MNHEY, CDR2 SVGAGI. V shed 6 bases, J shed 4 bases, and the junction held 10 bases outside the gene matches. CDR3 length: 15 residues. The CDR3 DNA is TGTGCCAGCAGCCGACTAGCGAGAGGCGGAGAGACCCAGTACTTC. This encodes CASSRLARGGETQYF.

This clone was recorded only once. The chain has TRBV29-1 and TRBJ2-3, with TRBD1 matching over 10 bases. Germline CDR1 is SQVTM and CDR2 is ANQGSEA. The V and J ends lost 4 bases and 4 bases, in that order; junction bases with no gene match: 11. The CDR3 runs to 16 residues. CDR3 in DNA: TGCAGCGTTGTAGGCCTGACAGGGGGCGGACCAGATACGCAGTATTTT. It encodes CSVVGLTGGGPDTQYF.

V and J are TRBV7-2 and TRBJ2-4; 7 nucleotides line up with TRBD1. Germline CDR1 reads SGHTA; CDR2 reads FQGNSA. The CDR3 covers 14 residues. The ends lost 1 base at V and 9 bases at J; junction bases unmatched: 6. CDR3 in amino acids: CASSLGQGEVIQYF. As DNA, the CDR3 is TGTGCCAGCAGCTTAGGACAGGGTGAGGTCATTCAGTACTTC.

The chain has TRBV10-3 and TRBJ2-7; 14 bases align to TRBD2. The CDR3 has 15 residues. CDR1 is ENHRY, CDR2 SYGVKD, per germline. The V gene end was trimmed by 10 bases and the J gene end by 7 bases; junction bases not matched to a gene: 12. The CDR3 reads CASQQGLAGVGEQYF. The CDR3 DNA reads as TGTGCCAGCCAGCAGGGACTAGCGGGAGTTGGAGAGCAGTACTTC.

The gene calls are TRBV28 and TRBJ1-2; D gene unclear. CDR1 is MDHEN and CDR2 is SYDVKM in the germline V gene. The CDR3 sequence is 12 residues long. Trimming took 7 bases from V and 0 from J, leaving 6 bases between them. The CDR3 region is CASTQTNYGYTF. In DNA, the CDR3 is TGTGCCAGCACCCAAACTAACTATGGCTACACCTTC.

This chain joins TRBV3-1 (or the pseudogene TRBV3-2) and TRBJ1-4; D remains unclear. Germline CDR1 reads LGHDT; CDR2 reads YNNKEL (reference sequence). Trimming took off 3 bases at V and 3 bases at J, with 8 bases between the two ends. CDR3 size: 14 residues. The CDR3 region is CASSQVASNEKLFF. The CDR3 coding sequence is TGTGCCAGCAGCCAGGTGGCTTCTAATGAAAAACTGTTTTTT.

V usage is TRBV3-1 (or the pseudogene TRBV3-2) and J usage is TRBJ1-3; 9 positions match TRBD1. The V gene end was trimmed by 0 bases and the J gene end by 4 bases; junction bases not matched to a gene: 13. This CDR3 contains 19 residues. Germline lookup yields CDR1 LGHDT and CDR2 YNNKEL (reference sequence). CDR3 protein: CASSQERGQGSLFGNTIYF. As DNA, the CDR3 is TGTGCCAGCAGCCAAGAAAGGGGACAGGGAAGCCTATTCGGAAACACCATATATTTT.

The chain couples TRBV27 to TRBJ2-7; weak D call: TRBD1 (5 bases). Trimming shortened V by 4 bases and J by 1 base, and 11 bases separated the two germline ends. CDR1 and CDR2 (germline): MNHEY, SMNVEV (reference sequence). This CDR3 has 14 amino acids. In DNA form, the CDR3 reads TGTGCCAGCAGTTACCAAGGGGCATCCTACGAGCAGTACTTC. It codes for CASSYQGASYEQYF.

The rearrangement joins TRBV24-1 to TRBJ2-3; no clear D. V gave up 3 bases and J gave up 6 bases, with 9 bases separating them. Germline lookup yields CDR1 KGHDR and CDR2 SFDVKD. The CDR3 totals 13 residues. CDR3 sequence: CATSDPVRDTQYF. The CDR3 bases are TGTGCCACCAGTGATCCCGTACGGGATACGCAGTATTTT.

The DNA of the CDR3 is TGTGCCAGCAGTTTACAAACCAGGGGGCTCAGCACAGATACGCAGTATTTT. Encoded protein: CASSLQTRGLSTDTQYF. The chain joins TRBV27 to TRBJ2-3; 8 bases line up with TRBD1. The CDR3 runs 17 residues. Germline loops: CDR1 MNHEY, CDR2 SMNVEV (reference sequence). Losses at the gene ends were 2 bases for V and 0 bases for J; bases not matched to a gene: 7.

The V gene is TRBV27, the J gene TRBJ2-7; 10 nucleotides line up with TRBD1. The CDR3 runs 16 residues. V trimming: 1 base; J trimming: 2 bases; junction bases outside the gene matches: 5. Germline-derived CDR1 and CDR2 are MNHEY and SMNVEV (reference sequence). Here the CDR3 DNA reads TGTGCCAGCAGTTTATTTAGGGGACAGGGGCCCTACGAGCAGTACTTC. Protein product: CASSLFRGQGPYEQYF.

The chain has TRBV18 and TRBJ1-1; D is ambiguous. Germline V gives CDR1 KGHSH, CDR2 LQKENI. The V and J ends lost 2 bases and 1 base respectively, with 11 bases between them. The CDR3 has 15 residues. CDR3 DNA: TGTGCCAGCTCACCAGGGCCCGTACCGAACACTGAAGCTTTCTTT. Translated, it gives CASSPGPVPNTEAFF. Drawing the rest from reference TRBV18 and TRBJ1-1, the complete variable domain is NAGVMQNPRHLVRRRGQEARLRCSPMKGHSHVYWYRQLPEEGLKFMVYLQKENIIDESGMPKERFSAEFPKEGPSILRIQQVVRGDSAAYFCASSPGPVPNTEAFFGQGTRLTVV.

The chain links TRBV5-3 to TRBJ2-1; 9 bases agree with TRBD2. TRBV5-3 is known as an ORF, though its function is uncertain. This CDR3 has 20 amino acids. With V trimmed by 4 bases and J by 4 bases, 21 bases remained unmatched. The CDR3 spells CARSLAFGLASRRGYNEQFF. The CDR3 bases are TGTGCCAGAAGCCTCGCGTTCGGACTAGCGTCCAGAAGAGGTTACAATGAGCAGTTCTTC.

The table lists this clone with a count of one. The chain uses TRBV3-1 (or the pseudogene TRBV3-2) and TRBJ1-1; 7 nucleotides line up with TRBD1. The CDR3 length is 16 residues. Germline lookup yields CDR1 LGHDT and CDR2 YNNKEL (reference sequence). V shed 4 bases, J shed 0 bases, and the junction held 8 bases outside the gene matches. In nucleotides, the CDR3 is TGTGCCAGCAGCCCTTCGGGACAGATCATGAACACTGAAGCTTTCTTT. Translation: CASSPSGQIMNTEAFF.

J is TRBJ1-2 and V is TRBV6-5; tentatively, D is TRBD1 (6 bases). The CDR3 contains 13 residues. V lost 5 bases and J 6 bases, leaving 13 bases between the germline ends. Germline V lookup: CDR1 MNHEY, CDR2 SVGAGI. This CDR3 is CASSTGHRNGYTF. The CDR3 nucleotides read TGTGCCAGCAGTACAGGGCATAGGAATGGCTACACCTTC.

The chain combines TRBV6-1 with TRBJ1-5, with D unclear. The CDR3 loop spans 15 amino acids. Between the trimmed V and J ends, which lost 2 bases and 8 bases, there was a span of 16 bases. Germline V gene data show CDR1 as MNHNS and CDR2 as SASEGT. The CDR3 bases are TGTGCCAGCAGTGAACAGGCACTAGCGTGGGAGCCCCAGCATTTT. It specifies CASSEQALAWEPQHF.

V and J are TRBV7-6 and TRBJ2-2; 9 bases map to TRBD2. CDR3 length: 18 residues. The germline CDR1 and CDR2 sequences are SGHVS and FNYEAQ. Unmatched junction bases numbered 14, after V lost 5 bases and J lost 4 bases. The CDR3 DNA follows: TGTGCCAGCAGCCCCCCCCCGGCGGGAGGGCTAGTCACCGGGGAGCTGTTTTTT. Its translation: CASSPPPAGGLVTGELFF.

This clone was observed a single time. V and J are TRBV2 and TRBJ1-1; TRBD1 might be the D (5 bases). In germline, CDR1 is SNHLY, CDR2 FYNNEI. Trimming pared 6 bases from V and 5 bases from J, leaving 13 bases between. This CDR3 contains 13 residues. The chain's CDR3 is CASSLGQGTEAFF. CDR3 DNA: TGTGCCAGCAGCCTCGGGCAGGGTACTGAAGCTTTCTTT.

CDR3: CASSRDRASTDTQYF. The DNA for the CDR3 is TGTGCCAGCTCCCGGGACAGGGCTAGCACAGATACGCAGTATTTT. This sequence joins TRBV28 and TRBJ2-3; 9 bases match TRBD1. From germline, CDR1 is MDHEN and CDR2 SYDVKM. CDR3 length: 15 residues. The junction had 6 bases not matched to a gene; V was cut back by 8 bases and J by 0 bases.